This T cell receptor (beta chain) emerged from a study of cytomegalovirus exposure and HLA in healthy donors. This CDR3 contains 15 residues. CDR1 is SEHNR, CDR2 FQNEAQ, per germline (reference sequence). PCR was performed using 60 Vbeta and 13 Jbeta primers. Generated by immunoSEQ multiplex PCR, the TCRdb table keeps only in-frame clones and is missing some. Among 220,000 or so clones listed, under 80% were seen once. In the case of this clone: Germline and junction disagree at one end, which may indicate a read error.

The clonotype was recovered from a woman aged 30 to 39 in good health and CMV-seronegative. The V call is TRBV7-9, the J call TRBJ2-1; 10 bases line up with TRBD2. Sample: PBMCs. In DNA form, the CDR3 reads TGTTCCAGCAGCTTAGGGGCTAGCGGGAGCTCCGAGCAGTTCTTC. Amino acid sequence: CSSSLGASGSSEQFF. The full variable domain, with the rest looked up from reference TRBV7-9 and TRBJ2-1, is DTGVSQNPRHKITKRGQNVTFRCDPISEHNRLYWYRQTLGQGPEFLTYFQNEAQLEKSRLLSDRFSAERPKGSFSTLEIQRTEQGDSAMYLCSSSLGASGSSEQFFGPGTRLTVL.